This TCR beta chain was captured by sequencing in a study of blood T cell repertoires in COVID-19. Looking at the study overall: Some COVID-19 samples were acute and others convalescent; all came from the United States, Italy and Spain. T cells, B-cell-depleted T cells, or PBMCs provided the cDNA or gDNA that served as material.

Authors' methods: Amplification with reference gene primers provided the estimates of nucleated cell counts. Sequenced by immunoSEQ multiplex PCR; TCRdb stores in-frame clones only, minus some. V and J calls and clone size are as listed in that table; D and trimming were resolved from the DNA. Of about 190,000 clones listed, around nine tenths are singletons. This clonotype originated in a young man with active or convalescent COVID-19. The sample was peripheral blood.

Written as DNA, the CDR3 is TGTGCCAGCAGCTTGGTGGCTTGGACAGGTAATAATGAGCAGTTCTTC. Translation: CASSLVAWTGNNEQFF. This chain uses TRBV5-5 with TRBJ2-1; 7 bases match TRBD1. J gave up 7 bases and V 0 bases, and 10 bases lay outside the gene matches. In germline, CDR1 is SGHKS, CDR2 YYEKEE (reference sequence). The CDR3 sequence is 16 residues long. The variable domain in full, completed from reference TRBV5-5 and TRBJ2-1, reads DAGVTQSPTHLIKTRGQQVTLRCSPISGHKSVSWYQQVLGQGPQFIFQYYEKEERGRGNFPDRFSARQFPNYSSELNVNALLLGDSALYLCASSLVAWTGNNEQFFGPGTRLTVL.